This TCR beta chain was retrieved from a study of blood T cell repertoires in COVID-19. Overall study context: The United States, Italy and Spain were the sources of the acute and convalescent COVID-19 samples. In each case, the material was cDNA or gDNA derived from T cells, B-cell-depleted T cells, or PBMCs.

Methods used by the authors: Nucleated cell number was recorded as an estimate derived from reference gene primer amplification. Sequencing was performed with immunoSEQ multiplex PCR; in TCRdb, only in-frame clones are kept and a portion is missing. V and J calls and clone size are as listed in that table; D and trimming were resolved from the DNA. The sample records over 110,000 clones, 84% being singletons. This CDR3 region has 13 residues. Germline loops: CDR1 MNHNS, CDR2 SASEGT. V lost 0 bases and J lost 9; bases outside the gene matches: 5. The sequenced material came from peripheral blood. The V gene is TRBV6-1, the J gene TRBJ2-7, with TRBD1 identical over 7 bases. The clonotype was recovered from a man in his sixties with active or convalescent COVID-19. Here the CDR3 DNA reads TGTGCCAGCAGTGAAGCGAGAGGGGGCCTGCAGTACTTC. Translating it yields CASSEARGGLQYF.